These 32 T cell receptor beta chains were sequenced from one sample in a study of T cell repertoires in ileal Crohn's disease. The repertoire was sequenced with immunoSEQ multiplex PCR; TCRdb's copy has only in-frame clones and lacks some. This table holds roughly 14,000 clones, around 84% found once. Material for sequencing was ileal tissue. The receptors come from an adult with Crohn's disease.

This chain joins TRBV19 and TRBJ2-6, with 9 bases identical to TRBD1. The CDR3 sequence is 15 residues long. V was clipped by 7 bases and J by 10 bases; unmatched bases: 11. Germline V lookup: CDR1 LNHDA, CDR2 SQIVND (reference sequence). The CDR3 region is CASTISGTGSNVLTF. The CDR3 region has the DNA TGTGCCAGTACCATCAGCGGGACAGGGTCAAACGTCCTGACTTTC. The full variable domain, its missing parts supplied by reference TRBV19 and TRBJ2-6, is DGGITQSPKYLFRKEGQNVTLSCEQNLNHDAMYWYRQDPGQGLRLIYYSQIVNDFQKGDIAEGYSVSREKKESFPLTVTSAQKNPTAFYLCASTISGTGSNVLTFGAGSRLTVL.

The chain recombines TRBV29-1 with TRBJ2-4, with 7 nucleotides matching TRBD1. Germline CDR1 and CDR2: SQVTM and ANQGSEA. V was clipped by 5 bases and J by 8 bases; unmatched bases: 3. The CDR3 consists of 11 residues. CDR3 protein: CSVRQGDIQYF. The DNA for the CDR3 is TGCAGCGTTCGACAGGGAGACATTCAGTACTTC.

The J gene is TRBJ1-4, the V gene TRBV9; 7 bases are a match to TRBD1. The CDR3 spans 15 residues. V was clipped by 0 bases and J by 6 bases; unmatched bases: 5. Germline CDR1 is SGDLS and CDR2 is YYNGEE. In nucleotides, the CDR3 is TGTGCCAGCAGCGTAGGTGGGACAGCCTATGAAAAACTGTTTTTT. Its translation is CASSVGGTAYEKLFF.

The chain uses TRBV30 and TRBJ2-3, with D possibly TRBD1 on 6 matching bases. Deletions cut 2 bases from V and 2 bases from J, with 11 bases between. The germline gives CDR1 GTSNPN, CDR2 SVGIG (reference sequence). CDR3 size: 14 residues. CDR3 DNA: TGTGCCTGGAGTCCGGGACAAACCACAGATACGCAGTATTTT. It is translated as CAWSPGQTTDTQYF. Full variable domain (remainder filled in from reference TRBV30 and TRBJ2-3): SQTIHQWPATLVQPVGSPLSLECTVEGTSNPNLYWYRQAAGRGLQLLFYSVGIGQISSEVPQNLSASRPQDRQFILSSKKLLLSDSGFYLCAWSPGQTTDTQYFGPGTRLTVL.

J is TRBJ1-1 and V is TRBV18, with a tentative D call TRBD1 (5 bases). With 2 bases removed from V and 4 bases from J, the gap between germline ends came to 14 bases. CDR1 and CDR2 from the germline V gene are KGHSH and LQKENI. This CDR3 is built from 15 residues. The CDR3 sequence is CASSPSRGAATEAFF. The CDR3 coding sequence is TGTGCCAGCTCACCATCGCGGGGCGCGGCCACTGAAGCTTTCTTT.

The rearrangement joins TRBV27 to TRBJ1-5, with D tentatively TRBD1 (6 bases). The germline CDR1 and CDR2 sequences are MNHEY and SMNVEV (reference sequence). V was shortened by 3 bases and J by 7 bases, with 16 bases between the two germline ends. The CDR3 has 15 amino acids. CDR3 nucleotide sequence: TGTGCCAGCAGTTTCTCAGGGGCCGGAGGACAGCCCCAGCATTTT. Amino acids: CASSFSGAGGQPQHF.

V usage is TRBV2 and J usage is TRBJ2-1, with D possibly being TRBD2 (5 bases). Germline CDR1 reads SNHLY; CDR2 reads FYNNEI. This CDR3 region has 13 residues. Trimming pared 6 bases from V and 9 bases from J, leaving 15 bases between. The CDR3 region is CASSRGPSSEQFF. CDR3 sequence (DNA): TGTGCCAGCAGCCGAGGGCCTTCTAGTGAGCAGTTCTTC.

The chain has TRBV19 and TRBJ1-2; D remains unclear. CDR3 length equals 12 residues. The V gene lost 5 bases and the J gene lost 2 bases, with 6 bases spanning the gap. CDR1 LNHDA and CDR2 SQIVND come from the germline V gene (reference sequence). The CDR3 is CASSRGNYGYTF. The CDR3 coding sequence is TGTGCCAGTAGTCGGGGAAACTATGGCTACACCTTC.

In nucleotides, the CDR3 is TGTGCCAGTAGTATTTGGCCTGAAGCTTTCTTT. The encoded protein is CASSIWPEAFF. V and J are TRBV19 and TRBJ1-1; D ambiguous. Trimming pared 3 bases from V and 6 bases from J, leaving 5 bases between. The CDR3 has 11 residues. The germline V gene encodes CDR1 LNHDA and CDR2 SQIVND (reference sequence).

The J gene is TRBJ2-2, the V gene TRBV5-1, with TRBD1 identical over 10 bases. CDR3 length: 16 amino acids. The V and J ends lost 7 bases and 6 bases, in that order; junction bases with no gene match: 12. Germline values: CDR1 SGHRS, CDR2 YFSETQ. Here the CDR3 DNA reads TGCGCCAGCCGCCCTTTAGTGGACAGGGGGGCCGGGGAGCTGTTTTTT. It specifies CASRPLVDRGAGELFF.

CDR3 sequence (DNA): TGTGCCAGCAGCTTGGGGTACAGGGGTCGGGAGCAGTACTTC. Its protein product is CASSLGYRGREQYF. J is TRBJ2-7 and V is TRBV5-5, with 7 bases that match TRBD1. The CDR3 consists of 14 residues. From germline, CDR1 is SGHKS and CDR2 YYEKEE (reference sequence). V was clipped by 0 bases and J by 7 bases; unmatched bases: 7.

The CDR3 region is CASSPGDSWSDTQYF. The CDR3 coding sequence is TGCGCCAGCAGCCCCGGGGACTCCTGGTCGGATACGCAGTATTTT. V is TRBV5-1 and J is TRBJ2-3; maybe TRBD2 (6 bases). Germline V CDR1 and CDR2: SGHRS, YFSETQ. The length of the CDR3 is 15 residues. Trimming shortened V by 4 bases and J by 6 bases, and 18 bases separated the two germline ends.

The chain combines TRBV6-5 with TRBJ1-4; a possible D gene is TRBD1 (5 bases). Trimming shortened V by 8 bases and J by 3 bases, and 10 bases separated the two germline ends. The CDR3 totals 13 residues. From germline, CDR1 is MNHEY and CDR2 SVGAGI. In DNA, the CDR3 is TGTGCCAGCGCCGACAGACCTAATGAAAAACTGTTTTTT. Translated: CASADRPNEKLFF.

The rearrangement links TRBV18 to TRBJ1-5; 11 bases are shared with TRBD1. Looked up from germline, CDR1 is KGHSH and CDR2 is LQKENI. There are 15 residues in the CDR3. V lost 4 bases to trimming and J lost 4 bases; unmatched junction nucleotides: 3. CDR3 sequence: CASSRWDRGNQPQHF. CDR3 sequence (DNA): TGTGCCAGCTCACGATGGGACAGGGGGAATCAGCCCCAGCATTTT.

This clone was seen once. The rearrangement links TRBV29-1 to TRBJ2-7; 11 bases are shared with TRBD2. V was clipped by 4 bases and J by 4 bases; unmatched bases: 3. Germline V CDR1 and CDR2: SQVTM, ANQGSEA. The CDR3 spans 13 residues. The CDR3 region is CSVATSGSYEQYF. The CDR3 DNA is TGCAGCGTTGCAACTAGCGGGAGTTACGAGCAGTACTTC.

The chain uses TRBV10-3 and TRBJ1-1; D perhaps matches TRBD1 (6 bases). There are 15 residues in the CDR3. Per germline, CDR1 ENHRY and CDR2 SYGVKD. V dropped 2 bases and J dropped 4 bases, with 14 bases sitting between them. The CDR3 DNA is TGTGCCATCAGTGAGGTCGGGACAATCCGCACTGAAGCTTTCTTT. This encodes CAISEVGTIRTEAFF.

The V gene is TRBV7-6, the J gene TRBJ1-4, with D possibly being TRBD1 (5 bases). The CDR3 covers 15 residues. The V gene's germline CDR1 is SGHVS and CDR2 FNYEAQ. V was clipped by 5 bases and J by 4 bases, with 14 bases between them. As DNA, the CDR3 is TGTGCCAGCAGCCCCTTGCAGGGCTTTAATGAAAAACTGTTTTTT. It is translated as CASSPLQGFNEKLFF. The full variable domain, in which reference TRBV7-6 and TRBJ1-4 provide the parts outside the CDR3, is GAGVSQSPRYKVTKRGQDVALRCDPISGHVSLYWYRQALGQGPEFLTYFNYEAQQDKSGLPNDRFSAERPEGSISTLTIQRTEQRDSAMYRCASSPLQGFNEKLFFGSGTQLSVL.

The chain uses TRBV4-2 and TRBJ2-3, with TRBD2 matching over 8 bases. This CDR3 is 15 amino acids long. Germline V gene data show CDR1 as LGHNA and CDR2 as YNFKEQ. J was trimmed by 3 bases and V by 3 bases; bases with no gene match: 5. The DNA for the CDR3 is TGTGCCAGCAGCCAGGAGCGGGAGTGGACAGATACGCAGTATTTT. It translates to CASSQEREWTDTQYF.

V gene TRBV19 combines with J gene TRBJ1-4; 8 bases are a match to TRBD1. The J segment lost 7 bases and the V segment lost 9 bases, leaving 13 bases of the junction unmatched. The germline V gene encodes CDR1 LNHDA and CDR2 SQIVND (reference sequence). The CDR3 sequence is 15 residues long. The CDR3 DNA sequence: TGTGCCAGCGCTCCCCGACAGGGGAGAGGTGAAAAACTGTTTTTT. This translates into CASAPRQGRGEKLFF.

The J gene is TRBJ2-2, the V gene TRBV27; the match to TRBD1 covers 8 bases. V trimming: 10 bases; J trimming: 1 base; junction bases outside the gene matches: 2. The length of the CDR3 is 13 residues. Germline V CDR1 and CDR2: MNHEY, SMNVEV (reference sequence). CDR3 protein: CATRGRNTGELFF. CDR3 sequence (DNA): TGTGCCACCAGGGGGCGGAACACCGGGGAGCTGTTTTTT.

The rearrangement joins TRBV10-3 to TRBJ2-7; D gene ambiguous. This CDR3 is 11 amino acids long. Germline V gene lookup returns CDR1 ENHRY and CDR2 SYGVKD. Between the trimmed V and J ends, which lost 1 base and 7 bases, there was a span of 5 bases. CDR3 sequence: CAISELREQYF. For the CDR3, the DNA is TGTGCCATCAGTGAGTTGAGGGAGCAGTACTTC.

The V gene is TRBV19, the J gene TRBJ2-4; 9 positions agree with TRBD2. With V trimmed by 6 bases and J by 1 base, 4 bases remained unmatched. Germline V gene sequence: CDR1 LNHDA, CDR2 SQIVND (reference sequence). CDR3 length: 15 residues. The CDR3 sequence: CASSQSGGAKNIQYF. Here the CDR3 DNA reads TGTGCCAGTAGCCAGAGCGGGGGGGCCAAAAACATTCAGTACTTC.

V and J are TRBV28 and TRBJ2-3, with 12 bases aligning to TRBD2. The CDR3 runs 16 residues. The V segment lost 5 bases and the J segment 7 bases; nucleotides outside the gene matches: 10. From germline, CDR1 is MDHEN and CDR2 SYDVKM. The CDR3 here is CASSLLTSGSANTQYF. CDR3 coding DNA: TGTGCCAGCAGTCTGTTGACTAGCGGGAGCGCAAATACGCAGTATTTT.

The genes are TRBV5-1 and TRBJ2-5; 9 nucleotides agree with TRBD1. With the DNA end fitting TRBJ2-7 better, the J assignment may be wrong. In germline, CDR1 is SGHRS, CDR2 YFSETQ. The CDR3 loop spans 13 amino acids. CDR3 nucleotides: TGCGCCAGCAGCTTGGGGACAGGGGACGAGCAGTACTTC. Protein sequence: CASSLGTGDEQYF.

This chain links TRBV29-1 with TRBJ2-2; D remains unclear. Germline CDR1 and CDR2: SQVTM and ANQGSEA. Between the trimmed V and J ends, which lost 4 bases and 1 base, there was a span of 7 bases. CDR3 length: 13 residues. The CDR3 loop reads CSVATVNTGELFF. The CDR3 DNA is TGCAGCGTTGCTACGGTGAACACCGGGGAGCTGTTTTTT.

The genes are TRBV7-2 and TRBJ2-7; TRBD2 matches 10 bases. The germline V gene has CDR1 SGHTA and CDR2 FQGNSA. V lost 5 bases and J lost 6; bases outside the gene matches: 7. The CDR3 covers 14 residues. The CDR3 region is CASSPAGGPREQYF. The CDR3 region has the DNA TGTGCCAGCAGCCCAGCGGGGGGGCCACGCGAGCAGTACTTC.

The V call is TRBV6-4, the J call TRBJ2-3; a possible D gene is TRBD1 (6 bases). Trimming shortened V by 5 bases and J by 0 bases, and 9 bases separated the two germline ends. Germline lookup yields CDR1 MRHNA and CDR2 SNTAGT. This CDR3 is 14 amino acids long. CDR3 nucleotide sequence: TGTGCCAGCAGTCAACAGGGAAGCACAGATACGCAGTATTTT. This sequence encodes CASSQQGSTDTQYF.

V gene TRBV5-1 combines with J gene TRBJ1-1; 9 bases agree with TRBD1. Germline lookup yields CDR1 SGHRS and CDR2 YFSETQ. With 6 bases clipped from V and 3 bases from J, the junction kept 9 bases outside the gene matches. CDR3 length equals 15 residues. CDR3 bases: TGCGCCAGCACGAGGACAGGGGATGGGTACACTGAAGCTTTCTTT. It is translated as CASTRTGDGYTEAFF.

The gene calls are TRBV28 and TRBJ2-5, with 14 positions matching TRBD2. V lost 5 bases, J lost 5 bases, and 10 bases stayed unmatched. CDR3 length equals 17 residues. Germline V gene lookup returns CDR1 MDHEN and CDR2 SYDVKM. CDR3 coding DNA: TGTGCCAGCAGTAGATCCGGGACTAGCGGGAGTGGGGAGACCCAGTACTTC. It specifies CASSRSGTSGSGETQYF. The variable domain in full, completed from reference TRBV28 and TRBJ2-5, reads DVKVTQSSRYLVKRTGEKVFLECVQDMDHENMFWYRQDPGLGLRLIYFSYDVKMKEKGDIPEGYSVSREKKERFSLILESASTNQTSMYLCASSRSGTSGSGETQYFGPGTRLLVL.

CDR3 DNA sequence: TGTGCCAGCAGAACAGGGAGCATTGGCTACACCTTC. Translated: CASRTGSIGYTF. The gene calls are TRBV28 and TRBJ1-2; a possible D gene is TRBD1 (6 bases). CDR1 MDHEN and CDR2 SYDVKM come from the germline V gene. The CDR3 spans 12 residues. V was clipped by 6 bases and J by 7 bases, with 12 bases between them.

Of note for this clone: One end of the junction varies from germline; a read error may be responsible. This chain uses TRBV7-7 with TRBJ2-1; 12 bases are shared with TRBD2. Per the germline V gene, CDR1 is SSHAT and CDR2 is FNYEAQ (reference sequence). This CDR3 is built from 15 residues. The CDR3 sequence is CASSLAGTSGNEQFF. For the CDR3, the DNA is TGTGCTAGCAGCTTAGCCGGGACTAGCGGGAATGAGCAGTTCTTC. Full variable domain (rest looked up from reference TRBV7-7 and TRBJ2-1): GAGVSQSPRYKVTKRGQDVTLRCDPISSHATLYWYQQALGQGPEFLTYFNYEAQPDKSGLPSDRFSAERPEGSISTLTIQRTEQRDSAMYRCASSLAGTSGNEQFFGPGTRLTVL.

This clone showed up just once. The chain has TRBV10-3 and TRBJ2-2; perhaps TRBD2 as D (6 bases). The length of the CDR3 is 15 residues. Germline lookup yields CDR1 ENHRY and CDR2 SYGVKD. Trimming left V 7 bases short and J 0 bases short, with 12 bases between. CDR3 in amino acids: CAITRDSPNTGELFF. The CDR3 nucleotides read TGTGCCATCACCCGGGACTCCCCGAACACCGGGGAGCTGTTTTTT.